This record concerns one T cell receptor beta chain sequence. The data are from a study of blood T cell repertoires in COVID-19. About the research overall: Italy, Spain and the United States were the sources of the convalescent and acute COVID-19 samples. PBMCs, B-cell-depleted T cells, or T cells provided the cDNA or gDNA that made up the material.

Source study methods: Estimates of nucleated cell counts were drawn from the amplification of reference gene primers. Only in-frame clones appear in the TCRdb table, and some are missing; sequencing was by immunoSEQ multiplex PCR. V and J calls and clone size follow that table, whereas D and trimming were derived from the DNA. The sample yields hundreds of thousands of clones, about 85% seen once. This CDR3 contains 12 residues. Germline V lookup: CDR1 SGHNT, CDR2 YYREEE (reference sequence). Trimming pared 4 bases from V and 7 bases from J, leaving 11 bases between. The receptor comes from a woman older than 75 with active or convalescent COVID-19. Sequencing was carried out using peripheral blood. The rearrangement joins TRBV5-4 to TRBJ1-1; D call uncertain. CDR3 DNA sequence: TGTGCCAGCAGCCACGGGTCGGGTGAAGCTTTCTTT. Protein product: CASSHGSGEAFF.